These T cell receptor beta chains were read from a single sample in a study of blood T cell repertoires in COVID-19. TCRdb's table, derived via immunoSEQ multiplex PCR, lists solely in-frame clones and lacks some. This repertoire shows 100,000 or so clones, 85% to 95% found once; its top ten account for more than 5%. Sequencing input: peripheral blood. Receptors originate from a middle-aged man with active COVID-19. Both conserved end residues are part of each CDR3. Fields, in order: V gene, J gene, CDR3 length, clone size, CDR3 protein. Some rows have no size entry. The others give once, few or many, or a class for an expanded clone.

v_call: TRBV7-2
j_call: TRBJ2-5
cdr3_length: 15
clone_size: -
cdr3_aa: CASSLNPSGQETQYF

v_call: TRBV5-1
j_call: TRBJ1-3
cdr3_length: 15
clone_size: -
cdr3_aa: CASSLEGADGNTIYF

v_call: TRBV28
j_call: TRBJ2-1
cdr3_length: 15
clone_size: -
cdr3_aa: CASSFRGRAENEQFF

v_call: TRBV5-1
j_call: TRBJ1-4
cdr3_length: 14
clone_size: -
cdr3_aa: CASRAGAANEKLFF

v_call: TRBV7-8
j_call: TRBJ1-1
cdr3_length: 14
clone_size: -
cdr3_aa: CASSLGPKNTEAFF

v_call: TRBV6-5
j_call: TRBJ1-5
cdr3_length: 13
clone_size: -
cdr3_aa: CASRANSNQPQHF

v_call: TRBV10-2
j_call: TRBJ2-5
cdr3_length: 16
clone_size: -
cdr3_aa: CASSENPSGYQETQYF

v_call: TRBV11-2
j_call: TRBJ2-2
cdr3_length: 15
clone_size: -
cdr3_aa: CATAPLGTGGGELFF

v_call: TRBV6-5
j_call: TRBJ2-7
cdr3_length: 15
clone_size: -
cdr3_aa: CASSSRGSPSYEQYF

v_call: TRBV7-3
j_call: TRBJ2-1
cdr3_length: 15
clone_size: -
cdr3_aa: CASSPGLAGVPEQFF

v_call: TRBV28
j_call: TRBJ1-5
cdr3_length: 17
clone_size: -
cdr3_aa: CASSLPRLGGSNQPQHF

v_call: TRBV6-5
j_call: TRBJ1-3
cdr3_length: 15
clone_size: -
cdr3_aa: CASSWTRPSGNTIYF

v_call: TRBV9
j_call: TRBJ2-2
cdr3_length: 13
clone_size: -
cdr3_aa: CASSPRATGELFF

v_call: TRBV24-1
j_call: TRBJ2-2
cdr3_length: 16
clone_size: -
cdr3_aa: CATSRPGGANTGELFF

v_call: TRBV28
j_call: TRBJ1-1
cdr3_length: 11
clone_size: -
cdr3_aa: CASRGNTEAFF

v_call: TRBV9
j_call: TRBJ1-6
cdr3_length: 15
clone_size: few
cdr3_aa: CASSVGEGGNSPLHF

v_call: TRBV20-1
j_call: TRBJ1-2
cdr3_length: 11
clone_size: -
cdr3_aa: CSAPPNYGYTF

v_call: TRBV7-2
j_call: TRBJ2-1
cdr3_length: 15
clone_size: -
cdr3_aa: CASSYQHGLADEQFF

v_call: TRBV11-3
j_call: TRBJ2-5
cdr3_length: 15
clone_size: once
cdr3_aa: CASSLGRGTAKTQYF

v_call: TRBV12-3/TRBV12-4
j_call: TRBJ2-7
cdr3_length: 13
clone_size: once
cdr3_aa: CASTLQGGGEQYF

v_call: TRBV28
j_call: TRBJ1-6
cdr3_length: 14
clone_size: -
cdr3_aa: CAGRWDRDNSPLHF

v_call: TRBV2
j_call: TRBJ1-1
cdr3_length: 16
clone_size: -
cdr3_aa: CASSETGVGMNTEAFF

v_call: TRBV5-1
j_call: TRBJ1-6
cdr3_length: 14
clone_size: -
cdr3_aa: CASSLDPKSSPLHF

v_call: TRBV3-1/TRBV3-2
j_call: TRBJ2-1
cdr3_length: 13
clone_size: -
cdr3_aa: CASSHGLYNEQFF

v_call: TRBV18
j_call: TRBJ2-2
cdr3_length: 15
clone_size: -
cdr3_aa: CASSLSGSRTGELFF

v_call: TRBV5-1
j_call: TRBJ2-2
cdr3_length: 15
clone_size: -
cdr3_aa: CASSPPGQGTGELFF